The clone carrying this TCR beta chain has a handful of counts. This sample was included in a study of T-cell reconstitution after alpha-beta-depleted transplantation in children. This CDR3 has 15 amino acids. The germline V gene has CDR1 MNHEY and CDR2 SVGAGI. V was pared by 2 bases and J by 5 bases, with 15 bases between. Molecular barcoding with unique molecular identifiers was used for the TCRbeta library. TCRdb passed the PCR reads through MiXCR, listing each CDR3 protein once. The table shows 200,000 to 300,000 distinct CDR3 sequences, with around 12% occurring only once. The chain joins TRBV6-5 to TRBJ2-5, with D perhaps matching TRBD2 (7 bases). The receptor comes from a human donor who donated a stem cell graft to a child with acute lymphoblastic leukemia. The sample in question was PBMCs from the stem cell graft donor, obtained from the stem cell graft. This chain's CDR3 is CASSYGTGRGETQYF. DNA for the CDR3: TGTGCCAGCAGTTACGGCACAGGGAGGGGGGAGACCCAGTACTTC.